These 26 T cell receptor beta chains share one sample of origin, sequenced in a study of cytomegalovirus exposure and HLA in healthy donors. A multiplex PCR was run with 60 Vbeta primers and 13 Jbeta primers. Libraries were prepared by immunoSEQ multiplex PCR; TCRdb keeps only in-frame clonotypes and omits some of them. Of about 170,000 clones in the sample, roughly two thirds are singletons; the top ten hold approximately 5.4%. The sample consisted of PBMCs. The receptors were sampled from a woman aged 18 to 35 in good health and CMV-seropositive.

The chain uses TRBV5-1 and TRBJ2-1, with TRBD2 identical over 10 bases. The CDR3 contains 18 residues. The germline V gene has CDR1 SGHRS and CDR2 YFSETQ. Trimming at V came to 4 bases and at J to 5 bases, leaving 15 bases not matched to a gene. The CDR3 loop reads CASSPVRYPSGGDNEQFF. Here the CDR3 DNA reads TGCGCCAGCAGCCCGGTCCGATACCCTAGCGGGGGCGACAATGAGCAGTTCTTC.

The chain uses TRBV6-4 and TRBJ1-2; possibly TRBD1 for D (5 bases). This CDR3 is built from 15 residues. V lost 6 bases and J 8 bases, leaving 22 bases between the germline ends. Per germline, CDR1 MRHNA and CDR2 SNTAGT. This CDR3 is CASRPWDSRRWGYTF. The CDR3 DNA follows: TGTGCCAGCAGACCTTGGGACTCTCGGAGATGGGGCTACACCTTC.

J is TRBJ2-5 and V is TRBV11-3; 9 nucleotides match TRBD1. This CDR3 is built from 14 residues. The V gene end was trimmed by 5 bases and the J gene end by 2 bases; junction bases not matched to a gene: 3. CDR1 is SGHNT, CDR2 YENEEA, per germline. The CDR3 DNA is TGTGCCAGCAGCCCGGGGACAGGGCAAGAGACCCAGTACTTC. This gives the protein CASSPGTGQETQYF.

This clone was seen a few times. The chain links TRBV19 to TRBJ2-5; 10 bases fit TRBD1. The V and J ends lost 0 bases and 2 bases, in that order; junction bases with no gene match: 6. Germline CDR1 and CDR2: LNHDA and SQIVND (reference sequence). This CDR3 region has 17 residues. CDR3 DNA: TGTGCCAGTAGTATAGACGCCCCGGGACAGGGGCAAGAGACCCAGTACTTC. Protein: CASSIDAPGQGQETQYF.

V is TRBV9 and J is TRBJ2-7; D perhaps matches TRBD2 (7 bases). Germline V lookup: CDR1 SGDLS, CDR2 YYNGEE. V lost 0 bases, J lost 3 bases, and 10 bases lay in between. The CDR3 has 14 amino acids. The CDR3 DNA reads as TGTGCCAGCAGCGTAGGGGGAGGGGGCTACGAGCAGTACTTC. This translates into CASSVGGGGYEQYF.

The chain carries TRBV9 and TRBJ2-2, with TRBD1 identical over 10 bases. Per the germline V gene, CDR1 is SGDLS and CDR2 is YYNGEE. This CDR3 comprises 16 residues. The V gene end was trimmed by 4 bases and the J gene end by 3 bases; junction bases not matched to a gene: 6. This CDR3 reads CASSPRQGAYTGELFF. The CDR3, as DNA: TGTGCCAGCAGCCCCAGACAGGGGGCCTACACCGGGGAGCTGTTTTTT.

This clone was counted only a few times. V gene TRBV2 combines with J gene TRBJ2-3, with D perhaps matching TRBD1 (6 bases). The CDR3 sequence is 14 residues long. Trimming left V 6 bases short and J 2 bases short, with 12 bases between. CDR1 SNHLY and CDR2 FYNNEI come from the germline V gene. The CDR3 DNA reads TGTGCCAGCAGACCGAACAGGGTCACAGATACGCAGTATTTT. This gives the protein CASRPNRVTDTQYF.

This rearrangement joins TRBV27 to TRBJ1-3; TRBD1 is a possible D gene (5 bases). V was trimmed by 6 bases and J by 1 base, leaving 16 bases between them. The germline CDR1 and CDR2 sequences are MNHEY and SMNVEV (reference sequence). The CDR3 sequence is 16 residues long. The CDR3 nucleotides are TGTGCCAGCAGCCTAACACAGGAAGGGTCTGGAAACACCATATATTTT. It translates to CASSLTQEGSGNTIYF.

The rearrangement joins TRBV6-1 to TRBJ1-2; 8 bases map to TRBD1. This CDR3 region has 14 residues. V lost 7 bases and J lost 8; bases outside the gene matches: 12. Germline CDR1 MNHNS, CDR2 SASEGT. The CDR3 DNA sequence: TGTGCCAGCACCCGGACGGACAGGGTGAGCGGCTACACCTTC. Translating it yields CASTRTDRVSGYTF.

The chain has TRBV5-4 and TRBJ2-2, with TRBD2 identical over 12 bases. The CDR3 runs 18 residues. Germline CDR1 is SGHNT and CDR2 is YYREEE (reference sequence). V was pared by 4 bases and J by 3 bases, with 10 bases of the junction left unmatched. CDR3 nucleotide sequence: TGTGCCAGCAGCGCTCTAGCGGGGGGGCTATACGACACCGGGGAGCTGTTTTTT. It is translated as CASSALAGGLYDTGELFF.

The chain links TRBV7-2 to TRBJ2-7; possibly TRBD1 for D (6 bases). Trimming took 2 bases from V and 4 from J, leaving 18 bases between them. This CDR3 comprises 16 residues. Germline lookup yields CDR1 SGHTA and CDR2 FQGNSA. The CDR3 reads CASSLSRTAERYEQYF. The DNA of the CDR3 is TGTGCCAGCAGCTTATCCCGGACAGCCGAGCGATACGAGCAGTACTTC.

V gene TRBV30 combines with J gene TRBJ1-1; TRBD1 is a possible D gene (5 bases). The CDR3 covers 10 residues. Trimming took off 5 bases at V and 11 bases at J, with 12 bases between the two ends. The V gene's germline CDR1 is GTSNPN and CDR2 SVGIG (reference sequence). DNA of the CDR3: TGTGCCTGGGGTTCCGGGGGGGCTTTCTTT. This translates into CAWGSGGAFF. Full variable domain (outside the CDR3, taken from reference TRBV30 and TRBJ1-1): SQTIHQWPATLVQPVGSPLSLECTVEGTSNPNLYWYRQAAGRGLQLLFYSVGIGQISSEVPQNLSASRPQDRQFILSSKKLLLSDSGFYLCAWGSGGAFFGQGTRLTVV.

The gene calls are TRBV7-2 and TRBJ2-7; TRBD2 might be the D (6 bases). Germline-derived CDR1 and CDR2 are SGHTA and FQGNSA. This CDR3 comprises 15 residues. Between the trimmed V and J ends, which lost 4 bases and 2 bases, there was a span of 15 bases. Here the CDR3 reads CASSSGLAHTYEQYF. The CDR3, as DNA: TGTGCCAGCAGCTCGGGACTTGCCCACACCTACGAGCAGTACTTC.

V gene TRBV25-1 combines with J gene TRBJ2-7, with D tentatively TRBD1 (6 bases). This CDR3 region has 11 residues. Germline-derived CDR1 and CDR2 are MGHDK and SYGVNS. Trimming shortened V by 5 bases and J by 4 bases, and 6 bases separated the two germline ends. The CDR3 DNA reads as TGTGCCAGCAGTAGGGGGTACGAGCAGTACTTC. Translation: CASSRGYEQYF.

This chain links TRBV2 with TRBJ1-5; tentatively, D is TRBD1 (5 bases). Per the germline V gene, CDR1 is SNHLY and CDR2 is FYNNEI. The CDR3 extends over 13 amino acids. Between the trimmed V and J ends, which lost 2 bases and 5 bases, there was a span of 7 bases. Written as DNA, the CDR3 is TGTGCCAGCAGTGAAACAGGCGATCAGCCCCAGCATTTT. Translated, it gives CASSETGDQPQHF.

The gene calls are TRBV15 and TRBJ1-2, with D possibly matching TRBD1 (5 bases). V was cut by 1 base and J by 2 bases, with 17 bases left in between. This CDR3 has 17 amino acids. Germline loops: CDR1 LNHNV, CDR2 YYDKDF (reference sequence). The CDR3 protein is CATSRVGGENINYGYTF. The CDR3 DNA reads TGTGCCACCAGCAGAGTCGGGGGTGAGAATATAAACTATGGCTACACCTTC.

V and J are TRBV2 and TRBJ2-4; 7 nucleotides agree with TRBD1. Unmatched junction bases numbered 5, after V lost 6 bases and J lost 0 bases. This CDR3 is 15 amino acids long. The V gene's germline CDR1 is SNHLY and CDR2 FYNNEI. The CDR3 DNA sequence: TGTGCCAGCAGCGGGGACAGACAAGCCAAAAACATTCAGTACTTC. Translated: CASSGDRQAKNIQYF.

This clone was recorded only once. Its ends do not fully match the called genes, so a read error is possible. The chain employs TRBV7-9 and TRBJ1-6; D possibly corresponds to TRBD1 (5 bases). Germline V lookup: CDR1 SEHNR, CDR2 FQNEAQ (reference sequence). The CDR3 loop spans 14 amino acids. The CDR3 DNA is TGTTCCAGCAGCCGAGACAGTGTTGCTTCACCCCTCCACTTT. Its translation: CSSSRDSVASPLHF.

This chain connects TRBV7-2 to TRBJ1-1; 7 bases line up with TRBD1. This CDR3 contains 15 residues. V was clipped by 5 bases and J by 3 bases; unmatched bases: 9. Germline V gene lookup returns CDR1 SGHTA and CDR2 FQGNSA. The CDR3 coding sequence is TGTGCCAGCAGCCGGCTACAGGGGTCCTACACTGAAGCTTTCTTT. Protein sequence: CASSRLQGSYTEAFF.

This clone has just a few counts. The chain has TRBV28 and TRBJ1-1; maybe TRBD1 (5 bases). Trimming stripped 4 bases from V and 4 bases from J, with 10 bases between. The CDR3 runs 13 residues. Germline CDR1 reads MDHEN; CDR2 reads SYDVKM. The DNA of the CDR3 is TGTGCCAGCAGTTCGCAGGGTCCCACTGAAGCTTTCTTT. This codes for CASSSQGPTEAFF.

The table lists this clone with a count of one. V gene TRBV5-5 combines with J gene TRBJ1-5; D gene ambiguous. V was trimmed by 4 bases and J by 0 bases, leaving 8 bases between them. CDR1 is SGHKS, CDR2 YYEKEE, per germline (reference sequence). CDR3 length: 14 amino acids. The CDR3 region has the DNA TGTGCCAGCAGCGGAGGTAGTAGCAATCAGCCCCAGCATTTT. This codes for CASSGGSSNQPQHF.

The chain recombines TRBV11-3 with TRBJ2-2; no firm D call. The ends were cut back, 1 base at V and 1 base at J, with 7 bases in the middle. This CDR3 spans 15 amino acids. Per germline, CDR1 SGHNT and CDR2 YENEEA. CDR3 residues: CASSLGPGNTGELFF. CDR3 in DNA: TGTGCCAGCAGCTTAGGTCCAGGGAACACCGGGGAGCTGTTTTTT.

The genes are TRBV11-2 and TRBJ2-5, with no clear D. The end of the DNA aligns better with TRBJ2-7, so the J call may be wrong. This CDR3 comprises 17 residues. CDR1 SGHAT and CDR2 FQNNGV come from the germline V gene. CDR3 DNA: TGTGCCAGCAGCTTAGCCTCGGTGGCGGTTGGCTCCTACGAGCAGTACTTC. Translation: CASSLASVAVGSYEQYF.

The genes are TRBV6-5 and TRBJ1-4, with D possibly TRBD1 on 5 matching bases. This CDR3 is built from 13 residues. Deletions cut 5 bases from V and 8 bases from J, with 12 bases between. CDR1 is MNHEY and CDR2 is SVGAGI in the germline V gene. DNA for the CDR3: TGTGCCAGCAGTCTTATTGACAGAGAAAAACTGTTTTTT. Protein sequence: CASSLIDREKLFF.

Only a few counts were recorded for this clone. J is TRBJ1-2 and V is TRBV30; 8 nucleotides line up with TRBD1. In germline, CDR1 is GTSNPN, CDR2 SVGIG (reference sequence). V shed 5 bases, J shed 3 bases, and the junction held 5 bases outside the gene matches. CDR3 length: 13 residues. The CDR3 spells CAWWTGKDYGYTF. CDR3 nucleotides: TGTGCCTGGTGGACAGGGAAGGACTATGGCTACACCTTC. Based on the CDR3 plus reference TRBV30 and TRBJ1-2, the full variable domain is SQTIHQWPATLVQPVGSPLSLECTVEGTSNPNLYWYRQAAGRGLQLLFYSVGIGQISSEVPQNLSASRPQDRQFILSSKKLLLSDSGFYLCAWWTGKDYGYTFGSGTRLTVV.

The rearrangement uses TRBV5-4 and TRBJ2-2; no clear D. The CDR3 has 16 residues. V lost 0 bases to trimming and J lost 5 bases, with 14 bases between them. CDR1 is SGHNT and CDR2 is YYREEE in the germline V gene (reference sequence). The CDR3 protein is CASSLAKNSGTGELFF. The CDR3 DNA follows: TGTGCCAGCAGCTTGGCCAAGAACTCTGGTACCGGGGAGCTGTTTTTT.